This TCR beta chain was sequenced for a study of OX40 agonist ivuxolimab in advanced cancers. Study in general: The dose-escalation cohort had hepatocellular carcinoma, melanoma, renal cell or head and neck cancer.

This CDR3 is built from 13 residues. CDR1 is SEHNR and CDR2 is FQNEAQ in the germline V gene (reference sequence). Trimming stripped 3 bases from V and 7 bases from J, with 12 bases between. Notes on the study in general: The antigen specificity of the peripheral T cells (those that were expanded) was not determined. The study observed clonal expansion of CD4+ and CD8+ blood T cells by week 6 at 0.1 to 3.0 mg/kg.

Sequenced by immunoSEQ multiplex PCR; TCRdb stores in-frame clones only, minus some. This sample has about 15,000 clones, with about 60% found just once. Patients had blood sampled at baseline and again on cycle 4 day 1 and cycle 7 day 1. Comments on this clone: Its matching antigen is unknown.

Sequenced material: CD4+ or CD8+ T cells sorted from blood, taken in a trial of the OX40 agonist ivuxolimab. This TCR was sampled from an adult with an advanced solid tumor such as melanoma, head and neck, liver or kidney cancer. This rearrangement joins TRBV7-9 to TRBJ1-2; D is possibly TRBD1 (6 bases). The chain's CDR3 is CASSLWTVVGYTF. The CDR3 DNA follows: TGTGCCAGCAGCTTGTGGACAGTAGTTGGCTACACCTTC.